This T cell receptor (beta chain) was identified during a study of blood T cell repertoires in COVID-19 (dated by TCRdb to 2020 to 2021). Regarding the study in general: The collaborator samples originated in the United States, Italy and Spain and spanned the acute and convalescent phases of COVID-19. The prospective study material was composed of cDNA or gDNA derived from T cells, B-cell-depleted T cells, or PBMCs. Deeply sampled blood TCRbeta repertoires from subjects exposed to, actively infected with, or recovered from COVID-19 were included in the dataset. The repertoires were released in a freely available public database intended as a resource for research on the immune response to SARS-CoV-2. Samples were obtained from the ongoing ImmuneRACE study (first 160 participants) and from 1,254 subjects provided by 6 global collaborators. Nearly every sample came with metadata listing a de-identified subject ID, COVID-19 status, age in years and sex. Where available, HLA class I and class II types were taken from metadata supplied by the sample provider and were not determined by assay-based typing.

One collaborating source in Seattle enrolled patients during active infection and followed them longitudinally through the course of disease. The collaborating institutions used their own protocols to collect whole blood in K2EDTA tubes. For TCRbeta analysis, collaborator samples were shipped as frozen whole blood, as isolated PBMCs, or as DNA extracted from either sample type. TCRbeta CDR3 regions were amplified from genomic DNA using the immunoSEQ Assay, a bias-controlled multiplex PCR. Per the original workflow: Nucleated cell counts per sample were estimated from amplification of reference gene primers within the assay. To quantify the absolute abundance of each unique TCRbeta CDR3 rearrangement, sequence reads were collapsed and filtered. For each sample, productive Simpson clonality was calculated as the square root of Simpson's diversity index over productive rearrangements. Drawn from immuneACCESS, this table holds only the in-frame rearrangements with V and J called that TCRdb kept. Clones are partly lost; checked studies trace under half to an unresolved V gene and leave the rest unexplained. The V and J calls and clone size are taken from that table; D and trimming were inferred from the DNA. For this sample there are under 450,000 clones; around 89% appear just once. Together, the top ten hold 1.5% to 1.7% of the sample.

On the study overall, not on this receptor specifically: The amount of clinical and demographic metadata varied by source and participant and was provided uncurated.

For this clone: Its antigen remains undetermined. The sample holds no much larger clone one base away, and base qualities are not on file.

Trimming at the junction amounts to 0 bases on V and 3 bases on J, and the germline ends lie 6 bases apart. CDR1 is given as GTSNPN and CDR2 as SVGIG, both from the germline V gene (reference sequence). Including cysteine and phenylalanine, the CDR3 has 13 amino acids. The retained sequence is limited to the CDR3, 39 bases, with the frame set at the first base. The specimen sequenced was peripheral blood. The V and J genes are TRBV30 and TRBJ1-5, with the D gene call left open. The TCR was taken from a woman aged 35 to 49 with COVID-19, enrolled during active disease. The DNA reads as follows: TGTGCCTGGAGTGTACAGATCAATCAGCCCCAGCATTTT. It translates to CAWSVQINQPQHF.